One sample yielded the 30 T cell receptor beta chains listed below, sequenced in a study of blood T cell repertoires in COVID-19. Profiled with immunoSEQ multiplex PCR; TCRdb holds only in-frame clones, not every one. This table has roughly 230,000 clones, 88% appearing once. Sequenced material: peripheral blood. The receptors shown here come from a man between 65 and 79 years old with acute or convalescent COVID-19.

V and J are TRBV3-1 (or the pseudogene TRBV3-2) and TRBJ1-1, with D possibly being TRBD1 (6 bases). Germline-derived CDR1 and CDR2 are LGHDT and YNNKEL (reference sequence). This CDR3 region has 14 residues. Trimming removed 4 bases from V and 1 base from J, with 10 bases in between. CDR3 sequence (DNA): TGTGCCAGCAGCCGACCGGACAGGAACACTGAAGCTTTCTTT. It codes for CASSRPDRNTEAFF.

J is TRBJ2-1 and V is TRBV29-1; possibly TRBD2 for D (7 bases). Between the trimmed V and J ends, which lost 7 bases and 3 bases, there was a span of 22 bases. Per the germline V gene, CDR1 is SQVTM and CDR2 is ANQGSEA. The CDR3 loop spans 16 amino acids. CDR3 residues: CSAAGAGVDFYNEQFF. CDR3 coding DNA: TGCAGCGCCGCAGGGGCGGGAGTCGATTTCTACAATGAGCAGTTCTTC.

This chain connects TRBV6-5 to TRBJ1-5, with 10 bases fitting TRBD1. Per the germline V gene, CDR1 is MNHEY and CDR2 is SVGAGI. The trim removed 7 bases at V and 2 bases at J, leaving 5 bases unmatched. The CDR3 has 15 amino acids. DNA of the CDR3: TGTGCCAGCAACGCGGACAGGGGGGGCAATCAGCCCCAGCATTTT. Protein: CASNADRGGNQPQHF.

The V call is TRBV14, the J call TRBJ2-1; D is undetermined. CDR1 is SGHDN, CDR2 FVKESK, per germline. Trimming removed 4 bases from V and 4 bases from J, with 20 bases in between. This CDR3 has 17 residues. As DNA, the CDR3 is TGTGCCAGCAGCCGCCGTAGTATCAAGCGAACATACAATGAGCAGTTCTTC. The encoded protein is CASSRRSIKRTYNEQFF.

The chain employs TRBV19 and TRBJ1-1; TRBD1 matches 8 bases. The J segment lost 4 bases and the V segment lost 4 bases, leaving 2 bases of the junction unmatched. This CDR3 contains 13 residues. Germline V lookup: CDR1 LNHDA, CDR2 SQIVND (reference sequence). The CDR3 spells CASSTDRGTEAFF. The DNA for the CDR3 is TGTGCCAGTAGTACAGACAGGGGCACTGAAGCTTTCTTT.

The rearrangement uses TRBV11-3 and TRBJ2-3; 14 nucleotides line up with TRBD2. The CDR3 is 16 amino acids. CDR1 and CDR2 from the germline V gene are SGHNT and YENEEA. V shed 5 bases and J 3 bases; nucleotides not matched to a gene: 4. CDR3 in DNA: TGTGCCAGCAGCGACGGGACTAGCGGGAGTACAGATACGCAGTATTTT. This encodes CASSDGTSGSTDTQYF. Full variable domain (outside the CDR3, taken from reference TRBV11-3 and TRBJ2-3): EAGVVQSPRYKIIEKKQPVAFWCNPISGHNTLYWYLQNLGQGPELLIRYENEEAVDDSQLPKDRFSAERLKGVDSTLKIQPAELGDSAVYLCASSDGTSGSTDTQYFGPGTRLTVL.

This sequence joins TRBV7-2 and TRBJ2-1; 16 positions match TRBD2. Losses at the gene ends were 6 bases for V and 0 bases for J; bases not matched to a gene: 8. CDR1 SGHTA and CDR2 FQGNSA come from the germline V gene. The CDR3 sequence is 19 residues long. CDR3 sequence: CASSSAGTSGRASYNEQFF. In nucleotides, the CDR3 is TGTGCCAGCAGTTCCGCCGGGACTAGCGGGAGGGCCTCCTACAATGAGCAGTTCTTC.

CDR3 in amino acids: CASSKGTGAGGQPQHF. The CDR3 DNA reads as TGTGCCAGCAGCAAGGGGACAGGGGCTGGGGGTCAGCCCCAGCATTTT. The rearrangement joins TRBV21-1 to TRBJ1-5; the table names TRBD1, a call not compared with the DNA. TRBV21-1 is given as a pseudogene. The CDR3 loop spans 16 amino acids.

This sequence joins TRBV6-5 and TRBJ2-1; D unclear. In germline, CDR1 is MNHEY, CDR2 SVGAGI. V was trimmed by 2 bases and J by 4 bases, leaving 12 bases between them. This CDR3 comprises 15 residues. CDR3 bases: TGTGCCAGCAGTTACGAGCTAAGAACTTACAATGAGCAGTTCTTC. Amino acids: CASSYELRTYNEQFF.

This sequence joins TRBV7-7 and TRBJ2-5; no reliable D call. This CDR3 contains 13 residues. Per germline, CDR1 SSHAT and CDR2 FNYEAQ (reference sequence). V lost 1 base, J lost 5 bases, and 8 bases lay in between. The CDR3 DNA follows: TGTGCCAGCAGCTTAGGGAGTGGGGAGACCCAGTACTTC. As protein: CASSLGSGETQYF. Drawing the rest from reference TRBV7-7 and TRBJ2-5, the complete variable domain is GAGVSQSPRYKVTKRGQDVTLRCDPISSHATLYWYQQALGQGPEFLTYFNYEAQPDKSGLPSDRFSAERPEGSISTLTIQRTEQRDSAMYRCASSLGSGETQYFGPGTRLLVL.

The chain couples TRBV24-1 to TRBJ2-2, with 14 bases lining up with TRBD2. Per the germline V gene, CDR1 is KGHDR and CDR2 is SFDVKD. V shed 4 bases, J shed 6 bases, and the junction held 0 bases outside the gene matches. The CDR3 length is 15 residues. In nucleotides, the CDR3 is TGTGCCACCAGTGAGGGACTAGCGGGAGCCGGGGAGCTGTTTTTT. Amino acid sequence: CATSEGLAGAGELFF.

The chain joins TRBV3-1 (or the pseudogene TRBV3-2) to TRBJ1-2; the D gene is possibly TRBD1 (5 bases). The V gene lost 5 bases and the J gene lost 6 bases, with 19 bases spanning the gap. The CDR3 has 15 residues. CDR1 is LGHDT and CDR2 is YNNKEL in the germline V gene (reference sequence). The CDR3 DNA reads as TGTGCCAGCAGCTCCCCCCAGGCTTGGGGCCATGGCTACACCTTC. This gives the protein CASSSPQAWGHGYTF.

The chain is built from TRBV18 and TRBJ2-7, with D tentatively TRBD1 (6 bases). CDR1 is KGHSH and CDR2 is LQKENI in the germline V gene. Trimming cost V 5 bases and J 2 bases, with 13 bases left between them. This CDR3 is built from 14 residues. CDR3 in DNA: TGTGCCAGCTCATACCGGGACACCACCTACGAGCAGTACTTC. Protein: CASSYRDTTYEQYF.

V gene TRBV2 combines with J gene TRBJ2-4, with TRBD2 matching over 9 bases. Germline lookup yields CDR1 SNHLY and CDR2 FYNNEI. Losses at the gene ends were 6 bases for V and 8 bases for J; bases not matched to a gene: 8. This CDR3 comprises 14 residues. CDR3 loop: CASREREEIDIQYF. The CDR3 region has the DNA TGTGCCAGCAGAGAGCGGGAGGAAATAGACATTCAGTACTTC.

The chain combines TRBV4-2 with TRBJ1-4; unclear D gene. V shed 0 bases and J shed 14 bases, with 22 bases lying between them. The CDR3 has 16 amino acids. Germline CDR1 LGHNA, CDR2 YNFKEQ. The DNA of the CDR3 is TGTGCCAGCAGCCAAGATCGGGTACAACTAACCGGTCGGCTGTTTTTT. Protein product: CASSQDRVQLTGRLFF.

This sequence joins TRBV5-4 and TRBJ2-1; 9 bases agree with TRBD1. In germline, CDR1 is SGHNT, CDR2 YYREEE (reference sequence). The CDR3 has 14 amino acids. V lost 9 bases to trimming and J lost 9 bases; unmatched junction nucleotides: 13. CDR3 in DNA: TGTGCCATCTCCCGGGACAGGGCATTTCGTGAGCAGTTCTTC. Its protein is CAISRDRAFREQFF.

The rearrangement links TRBV10-3 to TRBJ2-1; the D is unclear. Trimming took 8 bases from V and 1 from J, leaving 9 bases between them. This CDR3 has 13 amino acids. CDR1 is ENHRY, CDR2 SYGVKD, per germline. DNA of the CDR3: TGTGCCATCTCAACAGCATCCTACAATGAGCAGTTCTTC. This sequence encodes CAISTASYNEQFF.

V usage is TRBV4-1 and J usage is TRBJ1-6; TRBD1 matches 9 bases. CDR1 is MGHRA, CDR2 YSYEKL, per germline. J lost 5 bases, V lost 0 bases, and 11 bases had no gene match. This CDR3 contains 19 residues. The CDR3 here is CASSQDFGTGRGNNSPLHF. The CDR3 DNA follows: TGCGCCAGCAGCCAAGATTTTGGGACAGGGAGAGGGAATAATTCACCCCTCCACTTT.

V gene TRBV9 combines with J gene TRBJ2-2, with a weak D call TRBD2 (5 bases). Germline V CDR1 and CDR2: SGDLS, YYNGEE. The CDR3 totals 15 residues. V lost 6 bases to trimming and J lost 1 base, with 13 bases between them. As DNA, the CDR3 is TGTGCCAGCAATCTTATCGGGAAGAACACCGGGGAGCTGTTTTTT. Translation: CASNLIGKNTGELFF.

This clone was seen once. This chain uses TRBV5-1 with TRBJ2-2; 8 positions agree with TRBD2. Germline trimming cut 4 bases from V and 4 bases from J; bases unmatched to any gene: 12. From germline, CDR1 is SGHRS and CDR2 YFSETQ. This CDR3 comprises 17 residues. This chain's CDR3 is CASSPTSGGPSTGELFF. The CDR3 bases are TGCGCCAGCAGCCCTACTTCGGGAGGGCCTAGCACCGGGGAGCTGTTTTTT. Full variable domain (missing parts from reference TRBV5-1 and TRBJ2-2): KAGVTQTPRYLIKTRGQQVTLSCSPISGHRSVSWYQQTPGQGLQFLFEYFSETQRNKGNFPGRFSGRQFSNSRSEMNVSTLELGDSALYLCASSPTSGGPSTGELFFGEGSRLTVL.

This sequence joins TRBV2 and TRBJ1-5, with TRBD1 matching over 7 bases. This CDR3 is built from 15 residues. V lost 4 bases to trimming and J lost 6 bases; unmatched junction nucleotides: 9. Germline CDR1 reads SNHLY; CDR2 reads FYNNEI. In DNA, the CDR3 is TGTGCCAGCAGTGGGGATTCAGGGGGAGCTCAGCCCCAGCATTTT. This gives the protein CASSGDSGGAQPQHF.

The chain combines TRBV21-1 with TRBJ2-3; TRBD2 was called by the table and not checked on the DNA. TRBV21-1 is noted as a pseudogene. The CDR3 runs 15 residues. CDR3 DNA sequence: TGTGCCAGCAGCAAATTACGGATAGCCACAGATACGCAGTATTTT. Translated: CASSKLRIATDTQYF.

CDR3 sequence: CASSMLPGGTDTQYF. CDR3 nucleotide sequence: TGTGCCAGTAGTATGCTTCCGGGGGGCACAGATACGCAGTATTTT. The chain has TRBV19 and TRBJ2-3, with D maybe TRBD2 (6 bases). This CDR3 spans 15 amino acids. The V gene lost 3 bases and the J gene lost 1 base, with 11 bases spanning the gap. The germline gives CDR1 LNHDA, CDR2 SQIVND (reference sequence).

This chain uses TRBV6-5 with TRBJ2-6, with 8 bases aligning to TRBD1. Per germline, CDR1 MNHEY and CDR2 SVGAGI. The CDR3 spans 15 residues. With V trimmed by 7 bases and J by 2 bases, 4 bases remained unmatched. The CDR3 nucleotides read TGTGCCAGCAATCAACAGGGGGCTGGGGCCAACGTCCTGACTTTC. Translated, it gives CASNQQGAGANVLTF.

The genes are TRBV10-3 and TRBJ2-1, with 8 positions matching TRBD1. Per germline, CDR1 ENHRY and CDR2 SYGVKD. With V trimmed by 4 bases and J by 9 bases, 11 bases remained unmatched. This CDR3 region has 15 residues. The CDR3 DNA follows: TGTGCCATCAGTGGATCAGGACAGGGATCGGCTGAGCAGTTCTTC. Translation gives CAISGSGQGSAEQFF.

The CDR3 bases are TGCGCCAGCAGAAGCGGGAGAACTGGGGCCAACGTCCTGACTTTC. It is translated as CASRSGRTGANVLTF. The genes are TRBV5-1 and TRBJ2-6; 8 positions agree with TRBD2. The CDR3 runs 15 residues. With V trimmed by 5 bases and J by 2 bases, 3 bases remained unmatched. Germline V gives CDR1 SGHRS, CDR2 YFSETQ.

The J gene is TRBJ1-2, the V gene TRBV7-6; possible D gene TRBD1, 6 bases. The CDR3 has 13 residues. The ends were cut back, 4 bases at V and 8 bases at J, with 14 bases in the middle. Germline-derived CDR1 and CDR2 are SGHVS and FNYEAQ. The CDR3 DNA is TGTGCCAGCAGCTCCAACCCAGGGGACGGCTACACCTTC. It is translated as CASSSNPGDGYTF.

This clone was counted only a few times. The chain couples TRBV5-1 to TRBJ2-1; the match to TRBD2 covers 10 bases. Germline V gives CDR1 SGHRS, CDR2 YFSETQ. J lost 0 bases, V lost 7 bases, and 4 bases had no gene match. This CDR3 is built from 15 residues. The CDR3 sequence: CASQTSGASYNEQFF. In DNA, the CDR3 is TGCGCCAGCCAAACTAGCGGGGCCTCCTACAATGAGCAGTTCTTC.

The genes are TRBV2 and TRBJ1-2; D gene unclear. This CDR3 spans 14 amino acids. Germline-derived CDR1 and CDR2 are SNHLY and FYNNEI. V was pared by 1 base and J by 2 bases, with 8 bases between. The CDR3 DNA is TGTGCCAGCAGTGAAGATGGCGGAAACTATGGCTACACCTTC. This encodes CASSEDGGNYGYTF.

This sequence joins TRBV7-9 and TRBJ2-2, with 9 bases aligning to TRBD1. With V trimmed by 5 bases and J by 1 base, 5 bases remained unmatched. The CDR3 is made up of 16 amino acids. Germline CDR1 SEHNR, CDR2 FQNEAQ (reference sequence). Here the CDR3 DNA reads TGTGCCAGCAGCGTCGACAGGGGGGAGAACACCGGGGAGCTGTTTTTT. As protein: CASSVDRGENTGELFF.